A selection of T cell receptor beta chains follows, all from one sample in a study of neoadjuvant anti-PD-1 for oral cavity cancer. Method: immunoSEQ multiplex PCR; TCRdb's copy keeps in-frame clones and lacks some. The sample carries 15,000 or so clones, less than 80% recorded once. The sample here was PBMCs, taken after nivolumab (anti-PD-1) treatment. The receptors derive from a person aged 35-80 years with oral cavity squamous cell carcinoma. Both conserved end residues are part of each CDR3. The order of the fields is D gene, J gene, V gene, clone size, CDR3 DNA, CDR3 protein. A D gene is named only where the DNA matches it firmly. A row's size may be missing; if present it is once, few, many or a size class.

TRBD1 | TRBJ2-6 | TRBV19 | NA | TGTGCCAGTAGTATCCCGGGACAGATCGCTTCTGGGGCCAACGTCCTGACTTTC | CASSIPGQIASGANVLTF
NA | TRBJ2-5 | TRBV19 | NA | TGTGCCAGTAGTATGGAGGGTAAGGTCTCCAGGGGTGGGACCCAGTACTTC | CASSMEGKVSRGGTQYF
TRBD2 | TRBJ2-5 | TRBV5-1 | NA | TGCGCCAGCAGCCCGAGCGGGAGTGGCGAGACCCAGTACTTC | CASSPSGSGETQYF
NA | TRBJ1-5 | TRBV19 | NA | TGTGCCAGTACCCCGGGACCGACTTTT | CASTPGPTF
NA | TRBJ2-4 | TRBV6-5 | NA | TGTGCCAGCAGTTCTGGACAGCTAGCCAAAAACATTCAGTACTTC | CASSSGQLAKNIQYF
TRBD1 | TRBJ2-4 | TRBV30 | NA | TGTGCCTGGAGCGCGGCCGGGACAGCCGAGTACTTC | CAWSAAGTAEYF
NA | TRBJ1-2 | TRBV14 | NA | TGTGCCAGCAGAATAACTACAGGAGGGCATGCCCGCGGCTACACCTTC | CASRITTGGHARGYTF
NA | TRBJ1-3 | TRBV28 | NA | TGTGCCAGCAGTTACTTCAGCTCTGGAAACACCATATATTTT | CASSYFSSGNTIYF
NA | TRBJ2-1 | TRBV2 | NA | TGTGCCAGCAGTTACCCCGTTAATGAGCAGTTCTTC | CASSYPVNEQFF
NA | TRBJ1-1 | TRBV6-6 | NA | TGTGCCAGCGTAGCGGAGACGCCCACTGAAGCTTTCTTT | CASVAETPTEAFF
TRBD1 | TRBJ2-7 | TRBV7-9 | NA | TGTGCCAGCAGCATTGGGACAGGGAAGGGGTACGAGCAGTACTTC | CASSIGTGKGYEQYF
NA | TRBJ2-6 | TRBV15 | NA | TGTGCCACCAGCACCACTCCAGGGGCTGGGGCCAACGTCCTGACTTTC | CATSTTPGAGANVLTF
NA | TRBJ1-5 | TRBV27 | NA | TGTGCCAGCAGTTTAGGGCAGGGATTGGGTCAGCCCCAGCATTTT | CASSLGQGLGQPQHF
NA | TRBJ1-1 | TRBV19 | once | TGTGCCAGTACCAGGGGCGGGGGAATGGGGAACACTGAAGCTTTCTTT | CASTRGGGMGNTEAFF